This T cell receptor (beta chain) is drawn from a study of CD8 T cells in ankylosing spondylitis. The CDR3 spans 15 residues. Trimming cost V 6 bases and J 1 base, with 12 bases left between them. TCRdb reprocessed the 5' RACE reads via MiXCR and lists one record per CDR3 protein. The table has roughly 260,000 distinct CDR3 sequences, over 15% seen once; the top ten hold about 8%. The receptor was isolated from a male donor with ankylosing spondylitis or in good health (not recorded which). The J gene is TRBJ1-4, the V gene TRBV12-3 or TRBV12-4; D possibly corresponds to TRBD1 (6 bases). The sequencing input was blood, either unsorted or a sorted T cell fraction (not recorded which). CDR3 DNA sequence: TGTGCCAGCAGACCTACAGGGCAAACTAATGAAAAACTGTTTTTT. Translated: CASRPTGQTNEKLFF.